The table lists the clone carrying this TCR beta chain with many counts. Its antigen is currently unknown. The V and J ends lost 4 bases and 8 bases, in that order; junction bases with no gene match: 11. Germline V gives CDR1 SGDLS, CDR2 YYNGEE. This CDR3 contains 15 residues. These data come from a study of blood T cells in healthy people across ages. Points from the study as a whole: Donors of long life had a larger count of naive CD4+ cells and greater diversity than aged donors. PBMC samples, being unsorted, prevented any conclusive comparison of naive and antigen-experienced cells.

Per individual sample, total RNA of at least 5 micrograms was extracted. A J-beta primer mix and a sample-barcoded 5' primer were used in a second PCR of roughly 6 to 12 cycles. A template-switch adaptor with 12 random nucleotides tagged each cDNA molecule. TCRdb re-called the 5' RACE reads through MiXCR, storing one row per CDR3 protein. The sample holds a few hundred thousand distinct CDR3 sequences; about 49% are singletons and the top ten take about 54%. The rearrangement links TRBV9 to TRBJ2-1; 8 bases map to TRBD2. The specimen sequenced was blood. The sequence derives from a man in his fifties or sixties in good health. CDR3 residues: CASSLRGLEFDEQFF. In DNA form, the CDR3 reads TGTGCCAGCAGCCTGCGGGGACTAGAGTTCGATGAGCAGTTCTTC.